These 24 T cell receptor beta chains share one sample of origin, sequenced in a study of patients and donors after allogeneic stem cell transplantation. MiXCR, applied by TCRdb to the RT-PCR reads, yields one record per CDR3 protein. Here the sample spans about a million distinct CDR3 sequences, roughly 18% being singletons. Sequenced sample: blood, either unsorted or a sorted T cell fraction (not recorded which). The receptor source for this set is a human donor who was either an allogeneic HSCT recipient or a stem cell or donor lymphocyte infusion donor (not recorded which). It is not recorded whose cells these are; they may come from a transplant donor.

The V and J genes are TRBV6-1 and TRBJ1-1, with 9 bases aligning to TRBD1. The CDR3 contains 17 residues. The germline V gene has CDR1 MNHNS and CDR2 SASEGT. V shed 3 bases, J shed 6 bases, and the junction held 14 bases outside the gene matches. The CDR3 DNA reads TGTGCCAGCAGTGACGAGGGATTTGGGACAGGGCCTCCTGAAGCTTTCTTT. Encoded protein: CASSDEGFGTGPPEAFF.

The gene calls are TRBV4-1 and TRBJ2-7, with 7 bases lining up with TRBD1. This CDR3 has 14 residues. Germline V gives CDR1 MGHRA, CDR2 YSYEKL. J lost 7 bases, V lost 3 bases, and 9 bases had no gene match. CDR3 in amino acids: CASSQTFTGEEQYF. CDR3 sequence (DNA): TGCGCCAGCAGCCAGACCTTTACAGGGGAAGAGCAGTACTTC.

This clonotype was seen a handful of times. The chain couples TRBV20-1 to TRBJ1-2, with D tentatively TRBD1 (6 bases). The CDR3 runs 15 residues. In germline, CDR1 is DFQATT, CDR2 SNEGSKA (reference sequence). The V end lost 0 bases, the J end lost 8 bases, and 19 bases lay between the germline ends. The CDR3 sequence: CSARDRRGHVGGYTF. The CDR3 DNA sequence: TGCAGTGCTAGAGATCGCAGGGGCCACGTTGGCGGCTACACCTTC.

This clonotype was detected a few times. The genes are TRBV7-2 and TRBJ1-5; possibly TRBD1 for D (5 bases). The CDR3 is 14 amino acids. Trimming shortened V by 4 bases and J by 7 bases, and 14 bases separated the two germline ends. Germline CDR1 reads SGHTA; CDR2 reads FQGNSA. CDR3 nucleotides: TGTGCCAGCAGCTCCGGGACTAAGGGACAGCCCCAGCATTTT. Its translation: CASSSGTKGQPQHF.

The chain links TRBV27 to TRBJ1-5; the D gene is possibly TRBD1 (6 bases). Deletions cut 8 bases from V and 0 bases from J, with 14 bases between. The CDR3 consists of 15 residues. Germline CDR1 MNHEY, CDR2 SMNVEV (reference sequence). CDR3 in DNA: TGTGCCAGCGCGAGCAGGGGCTATAGCAATCAGCCCCAGCATTTT. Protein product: CASASRGYSNQPQHF.

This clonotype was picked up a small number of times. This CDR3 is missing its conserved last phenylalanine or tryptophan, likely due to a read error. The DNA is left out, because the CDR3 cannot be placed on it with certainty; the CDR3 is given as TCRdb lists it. The CDR3 region is CASSVGGMGFREV. The chain carries TRBV2 and TRBJ2-5; TRBD2, the table's D call, was not compared with the DNA. The length of the CDR3 is 13 amino acids, counting both ends. Looked up from germline, CDR1 is SNHLY and CDR2 is FYNNEI.

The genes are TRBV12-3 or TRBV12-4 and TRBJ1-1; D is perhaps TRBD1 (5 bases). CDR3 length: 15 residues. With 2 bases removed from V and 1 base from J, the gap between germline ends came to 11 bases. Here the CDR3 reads CASSLMLQGNTEAFF. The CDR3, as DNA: TGTGCCAGCAGTTTAATGTTGCAGGGGAACACTGAAGCTTTCTTT.

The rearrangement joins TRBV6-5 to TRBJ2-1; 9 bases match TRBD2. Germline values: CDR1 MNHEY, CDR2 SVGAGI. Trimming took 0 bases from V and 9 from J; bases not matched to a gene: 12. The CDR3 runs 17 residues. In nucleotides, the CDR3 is TGTGCCAGCAGTTACTCAGGGACTAGCAAGATTTTTGGTGAGCAGTTCTTC. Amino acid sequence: CASSYSGTSKIFGEQFF.

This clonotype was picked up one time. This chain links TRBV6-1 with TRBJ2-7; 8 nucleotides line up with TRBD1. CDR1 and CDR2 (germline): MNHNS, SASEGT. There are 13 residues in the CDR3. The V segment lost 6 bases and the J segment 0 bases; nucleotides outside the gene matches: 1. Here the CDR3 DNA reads TGTGCCAGCAGGGACAGGGCCTCCTACGAGCAGTACTTC. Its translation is CASRDRASYEQYF.

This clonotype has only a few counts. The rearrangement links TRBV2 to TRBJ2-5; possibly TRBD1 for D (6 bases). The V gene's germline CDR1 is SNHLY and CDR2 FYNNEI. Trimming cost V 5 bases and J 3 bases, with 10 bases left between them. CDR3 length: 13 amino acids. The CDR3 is CASSTDSKETQYF. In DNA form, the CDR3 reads TGTGCCAGCAGTACGGACAGTAAAGAGACCCAGTACTTC. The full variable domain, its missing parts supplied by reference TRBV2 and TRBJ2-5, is EPEVTQTPSHQVTQMGQEVILRCVPISNHLYFYWYRQILGQKVEFLVSFYNNEISEKSEIFDDQFSVERPDGSNFTLKIRSTKLEDSAMYFCASSTDSKETQYFGPGTRLLVL.

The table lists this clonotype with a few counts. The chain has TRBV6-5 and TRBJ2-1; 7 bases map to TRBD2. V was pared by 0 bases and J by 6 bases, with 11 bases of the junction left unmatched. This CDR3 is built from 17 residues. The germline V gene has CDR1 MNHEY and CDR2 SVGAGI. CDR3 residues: CASSYSIAGELVNEQFF. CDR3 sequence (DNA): TGTGCCAGCAGTTACTCGATTGCGGGGGAATTAGTCAATGAGCAGTTCTTC.

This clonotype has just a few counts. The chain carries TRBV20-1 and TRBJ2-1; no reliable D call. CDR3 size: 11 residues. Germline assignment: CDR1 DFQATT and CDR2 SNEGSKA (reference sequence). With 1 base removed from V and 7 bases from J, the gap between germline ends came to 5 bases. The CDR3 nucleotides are TGCAGTGCTAGAGTCCAAAATGAGCAGTTCTTC. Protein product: CSARVQNEQFF.

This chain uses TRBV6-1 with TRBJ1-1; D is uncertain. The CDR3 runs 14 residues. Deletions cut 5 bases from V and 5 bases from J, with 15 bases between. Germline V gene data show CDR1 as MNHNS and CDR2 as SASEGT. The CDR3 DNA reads TGTGCCAGCAGTCCTTTGGGTGTTCGGACTGAAGCTTTCTTT. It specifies CASSPLGVRTEAFF.

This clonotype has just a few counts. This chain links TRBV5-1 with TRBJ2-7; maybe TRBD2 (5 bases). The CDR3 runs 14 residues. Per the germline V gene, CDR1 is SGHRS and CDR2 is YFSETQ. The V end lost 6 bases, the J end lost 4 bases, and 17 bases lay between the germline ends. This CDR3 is CASTPSPREYEQYF. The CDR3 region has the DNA TGCGCCAGCACCCCGTCACCTCGGGAATACGAGCAGTACTTC. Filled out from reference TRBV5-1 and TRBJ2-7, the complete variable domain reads KAGVTQTPRYLIKTRGQQVTLSCSPISGHRSVSWYQQTPGQGLQFLFEYFSETQRNKGNFPGRFSGRQFSNSRSEMNVSTLELGDSALYLCASTPSPREYEQYFGPGTRLTVT.

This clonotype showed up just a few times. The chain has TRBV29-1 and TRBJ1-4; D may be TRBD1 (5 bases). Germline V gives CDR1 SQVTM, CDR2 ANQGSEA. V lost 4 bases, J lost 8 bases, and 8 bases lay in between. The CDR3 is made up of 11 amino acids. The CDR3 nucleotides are TGCAGCGTTGTGTGGGGGGAAAAACTGTTTTTT. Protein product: CSVVWGEKLFF.

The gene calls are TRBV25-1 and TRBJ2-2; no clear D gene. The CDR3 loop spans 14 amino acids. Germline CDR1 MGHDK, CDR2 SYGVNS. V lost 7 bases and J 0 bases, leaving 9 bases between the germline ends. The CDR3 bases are TGTGCCAGCACGAGGATGCCGAACACCGGGGAGCTGTTTTTT. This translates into CASTRMPNTGELFF.

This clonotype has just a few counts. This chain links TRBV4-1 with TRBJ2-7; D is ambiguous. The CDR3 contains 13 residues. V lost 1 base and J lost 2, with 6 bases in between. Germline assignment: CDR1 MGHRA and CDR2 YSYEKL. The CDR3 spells CASSQALTYEQYF. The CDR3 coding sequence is TGCGCCAGCAGCCAAGCCCTTACCTACGAGCAGTACTTC.

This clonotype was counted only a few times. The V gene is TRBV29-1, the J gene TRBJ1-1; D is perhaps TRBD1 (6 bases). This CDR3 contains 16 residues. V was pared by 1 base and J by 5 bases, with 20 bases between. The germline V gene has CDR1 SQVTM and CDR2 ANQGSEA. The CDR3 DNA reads TGCAGCGTTGAAGGTCGGGGGGCATCGATTGGGACTGAAGCTTTCTTT. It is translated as CSVEGRGASIGTEAFF.

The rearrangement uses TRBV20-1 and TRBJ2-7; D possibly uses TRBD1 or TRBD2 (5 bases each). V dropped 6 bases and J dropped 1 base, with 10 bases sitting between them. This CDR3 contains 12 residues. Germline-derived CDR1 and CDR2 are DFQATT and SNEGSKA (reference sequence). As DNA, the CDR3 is TGCAGTGCCGGGGCAGATTCCTACGAGCAGTACTTC. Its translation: CSAGADSYEQYF.

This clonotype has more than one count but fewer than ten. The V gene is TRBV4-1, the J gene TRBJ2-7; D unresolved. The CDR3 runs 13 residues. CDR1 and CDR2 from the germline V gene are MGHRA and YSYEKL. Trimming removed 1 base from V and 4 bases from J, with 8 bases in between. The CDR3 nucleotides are TGCGCCAGCAGCCAAGGGCTGGAGTACGAGCAGTACTTC. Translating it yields CASSQGLEYEQYF.

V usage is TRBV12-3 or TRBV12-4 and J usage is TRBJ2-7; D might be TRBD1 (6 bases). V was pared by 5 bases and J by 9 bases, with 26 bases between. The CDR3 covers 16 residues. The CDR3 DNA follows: TGTGCCAGCAGTGGGGGCACCGATACAGGGAAACGAGGGCAGTACTTC. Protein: CASSGGTDTGKRGQYF.

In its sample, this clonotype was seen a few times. This chain's CDR3 is CSARLGLAKPTDTQYF. In nucleotides, the CDR3 is TGCAGTGCTAGATTGGGACTAGCCAAGCCCACAGATACGCAGTATTTT. This chain links TRBV20-1 with TRBJ2-3; TRBD2 agrees at 9 bases. The V gene end was trimmed by 2 bases and the J gene end by 2 bases; junction bases not matched to a gene: 8. Germline V gene data show CDR1 as DFQATT and CDR2 as SNEGSKA (reference sequence). CDR3 size: 16 residues.

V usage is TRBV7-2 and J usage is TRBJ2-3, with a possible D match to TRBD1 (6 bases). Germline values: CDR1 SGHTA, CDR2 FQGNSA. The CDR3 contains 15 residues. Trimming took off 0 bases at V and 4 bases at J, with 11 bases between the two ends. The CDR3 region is CASSLAGALPDTQYF. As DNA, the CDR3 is TGTGCCAGCAGCTTAGCGGGGGCTCTCCCAGATACGCAGTATTTT.

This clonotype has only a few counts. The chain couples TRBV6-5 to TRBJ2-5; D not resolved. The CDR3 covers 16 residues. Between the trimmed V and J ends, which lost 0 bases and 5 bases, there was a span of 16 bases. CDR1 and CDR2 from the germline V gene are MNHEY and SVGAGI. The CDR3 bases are TGTGCCAGCAGTTACTCAACCCCTGTGGGTTGGGAGACCCAGTACTTC. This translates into CASSYSTPVGWETQYF.